The 26 T cell receptor beta chains listed next were all sequenced from one sample in a study of T cell responses to AZD1222 COVID-19 vaccine. Data came from immunoSEQ multiplex PCR; TCRdb stores just in-frame clones and leaves some out. The sample lists 35,000 to 50,000 clones; roughly 75% were seen once. The starting material was peripheral blood, obtained 28 days after the second dose of the MenACWY control vaccine. All receptors derive from an adult who received the MenACWY meningococcal vaccine as a control.

This sequence joins TRBV6-5 and TRBJ2-3; D perhaps matches TRBD1 (6 bases). The CDR3 covers 14 residues. The V and J ends lost 5 bases and 2 bases respectively, with 11 bases between them. The germline V gene encodes CDR1 MNHEY and CDR2 SVGAGI. The CDR3 coding sequence is TGTGCCAGCAGTAACAGGGAACCCACAGATACGCAGTATTTT. Amino acids: CASSNREPTDTQYF.

This clone was seen a few times. The rearrangement links TRBV27 to TRBJ2-1, with 9 bases lining up with TRBD2. CDR3 length: 16 residues. The germline gives CDR1 MNHEY, CDR2 SMNVEV (reference sequence). V lost 1 base and J lost 12; bases outside the gene matches: 13. In DNA, the CDR3 is TGTGCCAGCAGTTTATTTACAGCGGGAGGACCTGTCGGGCAGTTCTTC. It specifies CASSLFTAGGPVGQFF.

V is TRBV6-5 and J is TRBJ1-5; maybe TRBD1 (5 bases). The CDR3 consists of 16 residues. From germline, CDR1 is MNHEY and CDR2 SVGAGI. V lost 4 bases and J lost 0, with 13 bases in between. The CDR3 spells CASSFDSGLSNQPQHF. The CDR3 coding sequence is TGTGCCAGCAGTTTCGACAGCGGGCTTAGCAATCAGCCCCAGCATTTT.

V and J are TRBV6-1 and TRBJ1-4; the D gene is possibly TRBD1 (5 bases). Trimming pared 3 bases from V and 8 bases from J, leaving 10 bases between. CDR1 MNHNS and CDR2 SASEGT come from the germline V gene. CDR3 size: 13 residues. The CDR3 reads CASSDREGEKLFF. CDR3 DNA: TGTGCCAGCAGTGACAGAGAGGGGGAAAAACTGTTTTTT.

V usage is TRBV27 and J usage is TRBJ2-2, with D tentatively TRBD1 or TRBD2 (5 bases each). This CDR3 region has 16 residues. Germline V lookup: CDR1 MNHEY, CDR2 SMNVEV (reference sequence). V was shortened by 0 bases and J by 4 bases, with 12 bases between the two germline ends. The CDR3 region has the DNA TGTGCCAGCAGTTTATCGGGACCGTCGGGCACCGGGGAGCTGTTTTTT. Residues: CASSLSGPSGTGELFF.

The chain links TRBV19 to TRBJ1-6; D possibly corresponds to TRBD1 (5 bases). Germline CDR1 is LNHDA and CDR2 is SQIVND (reference sequence). This CDR3 contains 15 residues. Trimming left V 1 base short and J 7 bases short, with 11 bases between. The CDR3 region is CASSIGGGRNSPLHF. In DNA form, the CDR3 reads TGTGCCAGTAGTATAGGGGGCGGAAGGAATTCACCCCTCCACTTT.

The chain combines TRBV6-5 with TRBJ1-6; 7 positions agree with TRBD1. The CDR3 contains 15 residues. V was pared by 4 bases and J by 9 bases, with 9 bases of the junction left unmatched. CDR1 and CDR2 (germline): MNHEY, SVGAGI. The CDR3 here is CASSFKGQAVSPLHF. The CDR3 region has the DNA TGTGCCAGCAGTTTTAAAGGACAGGCGGTTTCACCCCTCCACTTT.

This clone was found a few times. The rearrangement uses TRBV12-3 or TRBV12-4 and TRBJ1-2; D is unclear. The CDR3 has 12 amino acids. With 3 bases removed from V and 8 bases from J, the gap between germline ends came to 10 bases. CDR3 amino acids: CASSFHPVGYTF. Here the CDR3 DNA reads TGTGCCAGCAGTTTCCACCCGGTGGGCTACACCTTC.

This clone was counted only a few times. The chain uses TRBV4-1 and TRBJ1-4; D is possibly TRBD1 (5 bases). Trimming stripped 3 bases from V and 2 bases from J, with 10 bases between. Germline V gene lookup returns CDR1 MGHRA and CDR2 YSYEKL. The CDR3 extends over 15 amino acids. CDR3 loop: CASSQPGTTNEKLFF. CDR3 sequence (DNA): TGCGCCAGCAGCCAGCCCGGGACTACTAATGAAAAACTGTTTTTT.

The J gene is TRBJ1-5, the V gene TRBV30; 7 bases are a match to TRBD1. The V segment lost 2 bases and the J segment 0 bases; nucleotides outside the gene matches: 7. The CDR3 is 16 amino acids. The germline gives CDR1 GTSNPN, CDR2 SVGIG (reference sequence). CDR3 sequence: CAWSRRGTVSNQPQHF. For the CDR3, the DNA is TGTGCCTGGAGTCGTCGCGGGACAGTTAGCAATCAGCCCCAGCATTTT.

This clone was counted a few times. The chain combines TRBV9 with TRBJ2-1; 9 nucleotides match TRBD2. Germline CDR1 reads SGDLS; CDR2 reads YYNGEE. The CDR3 is 15 residues long. V lost 3 bases to trimming and J lost 7 bases; unmatched junction nucleotides: 8. The CDR3 is CASSERLADVNEQFF. CDR3 in DNA: TGTGCCAGCAGCGAGCGACTAGCGGACGTTAATGAGCAGTTCTTC.

The V gene is TRBV20-1, the J gene TRBJ1-1, with TRBD1 identical over 8 bases. This CDR3 has 11 amino acids. In germline, CDR1 is DFQATT, CDR2 SNEGSKA (reference sequence). Losses at the gene ends were 7 bases for V and 12 bases for J; bases not matched to a gene: 10. The CDR3 DNA reads as TGCAGTGTCCGGACAGGGCTAAGAACTTTCTTT. Protein: CSVRTGLRTFF.

The rearrangement uses TRBV27 and TRBJ1-1; 7 bases line up with TRBD1. This CDR3 has 12 amino acids. Germline-derived CDR1 and CDR2 are MNHEY and SMNVEV (reference sequence). The junction had 6 bases not matched to a gene; V was cut back by 4 bases and J by 10 bases. CDR3 sequence: CASSSNRGRAFF. Here the CDR3 DNA reads TGTGCCAGCAGTTCCAACAGGGGTCGAGCTTTCTTT.

The CDR3 DNA reads TGTGCCAGTAGTATGAGCGGGGCCGGGGGTGAGCCCCAGCATTTT. Protein: CASSMSGAGGEPQHF. This rearrangement joins TRBV19 to TRBJ1-5; D may be TRBD1 (5 bases). Germline CDR1 LNHDA, CDR2 SQIVND (reference sequence). This CDR3 contains 15 residues. V lost 3 bases to trimming and J lost 8 bases, with 17 bases between them.

The chain recombines TRBV15 with TRBJ2-5; maybe TRBD2 (5 bases). Per the germline V gene, CDR1 is LNHNV and CDR2 is YYDKDF (reference sequence). Trimming removed 5 bases from V and 5 bases from J, with 18 bases in between. This CDR3 is 15 amino acids long. CDR3 sequence: CATSPRGQERETQYF. In DNA, the CDR3 is TGTGCCACCAGCCCGAGAGGGCAGGAGAGGGAGACCCAGTACTTC.

This clone was recorded a few times. The V call is TRBV15, the J call TRBJ2-5; D is uncertain. The V and J ends lost 3 bases and 5 bases respectively, with 7 bases between them. There are 12 residues in the CDR3. Germline-derived CDR1 and CDR2 are LNHNV and YYDKDF (reference sequence). The CDR3 DNA sequence: TGTGCCACCAGCAGGACGTGGGAGACCCAGTACTTC. Protein: CATSRTWETQYF. Full variable domain (rest looked up from reference TRBV15 and TRBJ2-5): DAMVIQNPRYQVTQFGKPVTLSCSQTLNHNVMYWYQQKSSQAPKLLFHYYDKDFNNEADTPDNFQSRRPNTSFCFLDIRSPGLGDTAMYLCATSRTWETQYFGPGTRLLVL.

This chain joins TRBV11-3 and TRBJ2-1, with D possibly being TRBD1 (6 bases). This CDR3 has 12 residues. V was shortened by 4 bases and J by 8 bases, with 9 bases between the two germline ends. Germline loops: CDR1 SGHNT, CDR2 YENEEA. The CDR3 DNA reads as TGTGCCAGCAGCTCACAGGGTGATGAGCAGTTCTTC. Translating it yields CASSSQGDEQFF.

This chain links TRBV28 with TRBJ1-2; weak D call: TRBD1 (6 bases). The length of the CDR3 is 13 residues. Germline lookup yields CDR1 MDHEN and CDR2 SYDVKM. V was cut by 8 bases and J by 3 bases, with 13 bases left in between. CDR3 residues: CASLARGHYGYTF. In DNA form, the CDR3 reads TGTGCCAGCCTCGCGCGGGGGCACTATGGCTACACCTTC.

About this clone: This same CDR3 is encoded by further DNA sequences in the sample. This chain uses TRBV27 with TRBJ1-2; no clear D. The CDR3 extends over 12 amino acids. Germline values: CDR1 MNHEY, CDR2 SMNVEV (reference sequence). V lost 5 bases to trimming and J lost 4 bases, with 8 bases between them. The DNA for the CDR3 is TGTGCCAGCAGTGTGGGTGGCTATGGCTACACCTTC. This encodes CASSVGGYGYTF.

The chain employs TRBV4-1 and TRBJ1-1, with 8 bases that match TRBD1. V trimming: 0 bases; J trimming: 3 bases; junction bases outside the gene matches: 0. Germline loops: CDR1 MGHRA, CDR2 YSYEKL. This CDR3 contains 14 residues. DNA for the CDR3: TGCGCCAGCAGCCAAGAACAGGGGGACACTGAAGCTTTCTTT. Protein sequence: CASSQEQGDTEAFF.

The chain employs TRBV19 and TRBJ1-5, with 10 bases identical to TRBD1. CDR1 LNHDA and CDR2 SQIVND come from the germline V gene (reference sequence). CDR3 size: 15 residues. V shed 6 bases, J shed 2 bases, and the junction held 4 bases outside the gene matches. Written as DNA, the CDR3 is TGTGCCAGTAGCACCGGGACAGGGGGCAATCAGCCCCAGCATTTT. It codes for CASSTGTGGNQPQHF.

In its sample, this clone ranks as medium-sized (0.01 to 0.1%). The rearrangement links TRBV7-8 to TRBJ2-5; 14 bases are a match to TRBD2. CDR3 size: 20 residues. J was trimmed by 2 bases and V by 5 bases; bases with no gene match: 16. Germline-derived CDR1 and CDR2 are SGHVS and FQNEAQ. The CDR3: CASSQELGLAGVSGQETQYF. The DNA for the CDR3 is TGTGCCAGCAGCCAAGAGTTGGGACTAGCGGGAGTGTCGGGGCAAGAGACCCAGTACTTC.

This sequence joins TRBV29-1 and TRBJ1-3, with D perhaps matching TRBD1 (5 bases). Trimming removed 4 bases from V and 7 bases from J, with 20 bases in between. The CDR3 sequence is 15 residues long. CDR1 is SQVTM and CDR2 is ANQGSEA in the germline V gene. The CDR3 here is CSVVTGGITGNTIYF. The CDR3 bases are TGCAGCGTTGTGACGGGGGGAATTACCGGGAACACCATATATTTT.

This sequence joins TRBV14 and TRBJ2-7; either TRBD1 or TRBD2 may supply D (6 bases each). The CDR3 is made up of 15 amino acids. Per the germline V gene, CDR1 is SGHDN and CDR2 is FVKESK. V dropped 5 bases and J dropped 0 bases, with 14 bases sitting between them. CDR3 sequence: CASSLGGGYSYEQYF. CDR3 bases: TGTGCCAGCAGCTTAGGGGGAGGCTACTCCTACGAGCAGTACTTC. Looking up the rest from reference TRBV14 and TRBJ2-7 gives the full variable domain: EAGVTQFPSHSVIEKGQTVTLRCDPISGHDNLYWYRRVMGKEIKFLLHFVKESKQDESGMPNNRFLAERTGGTYSTLKVQPAELEDSGVYFCASSLGGGYSYEQYFGPGTRLTVT.

The V gene is TRBV28, the J gene TRBJ2-1; 8 positions match TRBD1. The junction had 7 bases not matched to a gene; V was cut back by 6 bases and J by 9 bases. The CDR3 contains 13 residues. CDR1 is MDHEN, CDR2 SYDVKM, per germline. The chain's CDR3 is CASSPGGGIEQFF. CDR3 DNA: TGTGCCAGCAGCCCAGGGGGCGGGATTGAGCAGTTCTTC.

The chain is built from TRBV4-1 and TRBJ1-4, with 7 bases matching TRBD1. Germline-derived CDR1 and CDR2 are MGHRA and YSYEKL. This CDR3 spans 15 amino acids. V dropped 0 bases and J dropped 8; count of bases not matched to a gene: 6. CDR3 DNA: TGCGCCAGCAGCCAAGAACAGGGGAGGCGGGAAAAACTGTTTTTT. Translation: CASSQEQGRREKLFF.